This TCR beta chain was sequenced during a study of T cell repertoires in cytomegalovirus infection. V lost 4 bases to trimming and J lost 2 bases, with 19 bases between them. The germline V gene has CDR1 SGHRS and CDR2 YFSETQ. This CDR3 has 16 residues. Turning to this clonotype: What it recognizes is unknown.

TCRdb re-called the reads through MiXCR, storing one row per CDR3 protein. Counted here are around 430,000 distinct CDR3 sequences, under 55% occurring once; the ten biggest clones make up roughly two fifths. The sequence derives from a human donor in good health (CMV status not recorded). Some clones in this sample may be carry-over from other donors' samples. The chain couples TRBV5-1 to TRBJ2-7; maybe TRBD2 (7 bases). The sample here was cultured PBMCs, taken from culture after CMV antigen stimulation. The CDR3 is CASSLDPGGRTYEQYF. The CDR3 DNA is TGCGCCAGCAGCCTTGACCCGGGGGGCAGAACCTACGAGCAGTACTTC.